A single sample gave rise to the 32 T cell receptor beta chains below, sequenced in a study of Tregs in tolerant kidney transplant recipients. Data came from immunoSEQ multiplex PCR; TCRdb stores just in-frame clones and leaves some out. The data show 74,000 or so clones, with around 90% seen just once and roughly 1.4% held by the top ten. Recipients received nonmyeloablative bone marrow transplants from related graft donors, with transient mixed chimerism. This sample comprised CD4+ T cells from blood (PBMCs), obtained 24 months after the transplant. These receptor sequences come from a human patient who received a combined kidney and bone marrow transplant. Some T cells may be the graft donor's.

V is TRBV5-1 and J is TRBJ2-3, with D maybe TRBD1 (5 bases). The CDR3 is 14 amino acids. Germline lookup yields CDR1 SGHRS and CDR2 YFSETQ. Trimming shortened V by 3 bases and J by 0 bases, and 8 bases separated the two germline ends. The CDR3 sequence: CASSSRVSTDTQYF. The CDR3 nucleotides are TGCGCCAGCAGCTCCAGGGTAAGCACAGATACGCAGTATTTT.

Written as DNA, the CDR3 is TGTGCCTGGAGTGTCCCGGGCAGGGGCAATCAGCCCCAGCATTTT. Translated, it gives CAWSVPGRGNQPQHF. This chain connects TRBV30 to TRBJ1-5; D perhaps matches TRBD1 (5 bases). This CDR3 has 15 amino acids. CDR1 GTSNPN and CDR2 SVGIG come from the germline V gene (reference sequence). Trimming took 0 bases from V and 2 from J, leaving 11 bases between them.

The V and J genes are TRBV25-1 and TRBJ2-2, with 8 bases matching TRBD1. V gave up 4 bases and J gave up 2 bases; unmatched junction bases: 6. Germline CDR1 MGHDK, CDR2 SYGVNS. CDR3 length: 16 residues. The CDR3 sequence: CASSVTQGANTGELFF. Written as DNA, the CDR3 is TGTGCCAGCAGTGTAACTCAGGGGGCTAACACCGGGGAGCTGTTTTTT.

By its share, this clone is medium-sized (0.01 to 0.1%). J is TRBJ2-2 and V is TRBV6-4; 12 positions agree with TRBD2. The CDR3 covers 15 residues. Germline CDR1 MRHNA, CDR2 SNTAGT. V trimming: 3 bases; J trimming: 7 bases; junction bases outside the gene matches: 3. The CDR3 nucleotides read TGTGCCAGCAGTGAACTAGCGGGAGGTCACGGGGAGCTGTTTTTT. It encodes CASSELAGGHGELFF.

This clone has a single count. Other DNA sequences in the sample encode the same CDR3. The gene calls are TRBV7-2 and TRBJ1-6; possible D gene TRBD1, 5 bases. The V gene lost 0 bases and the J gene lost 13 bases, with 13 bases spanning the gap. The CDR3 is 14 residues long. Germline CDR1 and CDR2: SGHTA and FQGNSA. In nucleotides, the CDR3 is TGTGCCAGCAGCTTAGCGGGGGGAATTTCCCCCCTCCACTTT. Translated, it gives CASSLAGGISPLHF.

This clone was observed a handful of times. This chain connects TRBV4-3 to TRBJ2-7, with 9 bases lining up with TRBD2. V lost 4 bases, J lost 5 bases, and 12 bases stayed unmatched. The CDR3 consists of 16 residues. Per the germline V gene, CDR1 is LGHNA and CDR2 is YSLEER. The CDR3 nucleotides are TGCGCCAGCAGCCGATCCGGGACTAGCACGTTCAACGAGCAGTACTTC. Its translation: CASSRSGTSTFNEQYF.

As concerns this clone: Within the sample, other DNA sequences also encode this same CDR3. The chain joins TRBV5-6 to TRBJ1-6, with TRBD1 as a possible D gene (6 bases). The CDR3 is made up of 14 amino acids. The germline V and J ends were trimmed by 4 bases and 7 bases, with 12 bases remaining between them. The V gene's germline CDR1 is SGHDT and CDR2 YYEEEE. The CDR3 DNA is TGTGCCAGCAGCCGAGGACAGACAAATTCACCCCTCCACTTT. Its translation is CASSRGQTNSPLHF.

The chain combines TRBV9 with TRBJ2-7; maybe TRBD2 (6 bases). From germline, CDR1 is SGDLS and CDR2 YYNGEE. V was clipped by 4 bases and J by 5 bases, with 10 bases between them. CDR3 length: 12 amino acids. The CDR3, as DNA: TGTGCCAGCAGCCTCCCGGGGGACGAGCAGTACTTC. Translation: CASSLPGDEQYF.

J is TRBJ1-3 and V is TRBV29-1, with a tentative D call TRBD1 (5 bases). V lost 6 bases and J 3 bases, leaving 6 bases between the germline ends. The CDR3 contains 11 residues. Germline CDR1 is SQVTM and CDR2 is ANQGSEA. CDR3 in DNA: TGCAGCGTGGGGCTTGGAAACACCATATATTTT. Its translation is CSVGLGNTIYF.

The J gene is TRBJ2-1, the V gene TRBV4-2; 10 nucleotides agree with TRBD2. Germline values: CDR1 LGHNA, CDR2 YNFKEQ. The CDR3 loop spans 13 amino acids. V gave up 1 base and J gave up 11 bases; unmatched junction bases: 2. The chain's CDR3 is CASSQGTSGQQFF. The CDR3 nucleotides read TGTGCCAGCAGCCAAGGGACTAGCGGTCAGCAGTTCTTC.

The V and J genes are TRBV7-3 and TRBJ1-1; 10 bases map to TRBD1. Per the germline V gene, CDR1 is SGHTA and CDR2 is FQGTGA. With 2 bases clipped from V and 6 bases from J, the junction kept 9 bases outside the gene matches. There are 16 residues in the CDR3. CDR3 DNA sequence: TGTGCCAGCAGCTTACGACCGGGACAGGGGTTAGCTGAAGCTTTCTTT. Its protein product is CASSLRPGQGLAEAFF.

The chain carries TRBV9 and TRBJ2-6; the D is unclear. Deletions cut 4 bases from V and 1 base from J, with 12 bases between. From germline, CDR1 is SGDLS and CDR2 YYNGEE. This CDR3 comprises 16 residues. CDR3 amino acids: CASSRHRQSGANVLTF. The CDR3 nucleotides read TGTGCCAGCAGCCGACACCGTCAATCTGGGGCCAACGTCCTGACTTTC.

CDR3 loop: CASSLGGGSGGTIYF. CDR3 DNA sequence: TGCGCCAGCAGCTTGGGGGGGGGCTCCGGAGGCACCATATATTTT. This chain connects TRBV5-1 to TRBJ1-3; D perhaps matches TRBD1 (6 bases). V lost 0 bases to trimming and J lost 9 bases, with 16 bases between them. The CDR3 is 15 residues long. The germline V gene encodes CDR1 SGHRS and CDR2 YFSETQ. Full variable domain (remainder filled in from reference TRBV5-1 and TRBJ1-3): KAGVTQTPRYLIKTRGQQVTLSCSPISGHRSVSWYQQTPGQGLQFLFEYFSETQRNKGNFPGRFSGRQFSNSRSEMNVSTLELGDSALYLCASSLGGGSGGTIYFGEGSWLTVV.

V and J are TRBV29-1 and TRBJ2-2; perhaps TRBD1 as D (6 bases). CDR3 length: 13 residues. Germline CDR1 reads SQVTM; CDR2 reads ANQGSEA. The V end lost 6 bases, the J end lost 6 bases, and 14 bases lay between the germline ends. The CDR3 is CSVTQGLAGELFF. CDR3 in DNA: TGCAGCGTGACACAGGGATTGGCCGGGGAGCTGTTTTTT.

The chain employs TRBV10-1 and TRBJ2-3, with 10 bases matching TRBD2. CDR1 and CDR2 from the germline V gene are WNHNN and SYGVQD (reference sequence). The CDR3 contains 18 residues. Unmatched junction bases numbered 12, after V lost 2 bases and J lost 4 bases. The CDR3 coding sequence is TGCGCCAGCAGTGAGCCCGACTTAACTAGCGGGAATCCAGATACGCAGTATTTT. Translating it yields CASSEPDLTSGNPDTQYF.

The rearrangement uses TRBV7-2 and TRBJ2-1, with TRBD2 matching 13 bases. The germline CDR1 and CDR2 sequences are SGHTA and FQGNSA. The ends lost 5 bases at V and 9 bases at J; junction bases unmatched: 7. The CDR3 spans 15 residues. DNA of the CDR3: TGTGCCAGCAGCCGGACTAGCGGGAGCTTACCTGAGCAGTTCTTC. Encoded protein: CASSRTSGSLPEQFF.

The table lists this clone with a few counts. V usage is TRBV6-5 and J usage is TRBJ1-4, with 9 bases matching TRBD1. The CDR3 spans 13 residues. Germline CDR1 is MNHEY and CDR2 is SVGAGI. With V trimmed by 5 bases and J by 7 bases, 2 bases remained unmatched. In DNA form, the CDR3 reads TGTGCCAGCAGTCTACAGGGGGCTGAAAAACTGTTTTTT. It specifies CASSLQGAEKLFF.

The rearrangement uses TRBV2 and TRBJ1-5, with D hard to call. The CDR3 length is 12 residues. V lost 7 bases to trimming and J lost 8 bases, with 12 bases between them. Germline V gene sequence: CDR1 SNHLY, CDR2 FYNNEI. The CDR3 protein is CASNLRGEPQHF. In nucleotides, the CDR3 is TGTGCCAGCAACCTACGGGGAGAGCCCCAGCATTTT.

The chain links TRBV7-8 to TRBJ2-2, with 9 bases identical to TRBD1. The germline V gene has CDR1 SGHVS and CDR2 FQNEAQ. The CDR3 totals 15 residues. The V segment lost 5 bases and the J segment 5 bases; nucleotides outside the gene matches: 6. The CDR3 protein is CASSPGQGRTGELFF. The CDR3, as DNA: TGTGCCAGCAGCCCAGGACAGGGGCGAACCGGGGAGCTGTTTTTT.

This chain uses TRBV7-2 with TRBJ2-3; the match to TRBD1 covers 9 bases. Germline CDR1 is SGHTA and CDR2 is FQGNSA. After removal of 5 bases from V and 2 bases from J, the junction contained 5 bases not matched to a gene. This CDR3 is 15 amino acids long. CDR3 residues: CASSNRDRVTDTQYF. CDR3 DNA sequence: TGTGCCAGCAGCAACCGGGACAGGGTCACAGATACGCAGTATTTT.

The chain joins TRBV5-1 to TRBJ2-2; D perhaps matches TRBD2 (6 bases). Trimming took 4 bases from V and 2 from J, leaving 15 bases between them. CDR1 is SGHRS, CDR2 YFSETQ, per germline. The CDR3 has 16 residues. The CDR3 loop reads CASSITGLVNTGELFF. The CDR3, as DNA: TGCGCCAGCAGCATCACGGGACTCGTTAACACCGGGGAGCTGTTTTTT.

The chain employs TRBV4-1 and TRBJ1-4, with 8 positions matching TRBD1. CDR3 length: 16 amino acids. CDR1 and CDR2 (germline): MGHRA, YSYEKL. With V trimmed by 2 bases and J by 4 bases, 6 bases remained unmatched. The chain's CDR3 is CASSQRTGSLNEKLFF. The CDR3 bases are TGCGCCAGCAGCCAAAGGACAGGGTCACTTAATGAAAAACTGTTTTTT.

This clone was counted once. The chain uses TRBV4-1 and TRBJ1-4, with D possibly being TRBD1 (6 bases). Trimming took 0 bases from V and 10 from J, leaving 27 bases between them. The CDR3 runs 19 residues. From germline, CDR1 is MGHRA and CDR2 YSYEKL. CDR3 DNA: TGCGCCAGCAGCCAAGATCCCCACTTCTTACAGGGCTCAGGCGGAAAACTGTTTTTT. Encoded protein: CASSQDPHFLQGSGGKLFF.

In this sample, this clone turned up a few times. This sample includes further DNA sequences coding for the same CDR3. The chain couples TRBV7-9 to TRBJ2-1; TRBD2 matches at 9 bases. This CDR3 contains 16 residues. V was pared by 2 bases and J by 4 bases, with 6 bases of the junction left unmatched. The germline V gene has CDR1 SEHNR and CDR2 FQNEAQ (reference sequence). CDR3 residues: CASSLSLAGSYNEQFF. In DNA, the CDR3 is TGTGCCAGCAGCTTAAGTCTAGCGGGGTCATACAATGAGCAGTTCTTC.

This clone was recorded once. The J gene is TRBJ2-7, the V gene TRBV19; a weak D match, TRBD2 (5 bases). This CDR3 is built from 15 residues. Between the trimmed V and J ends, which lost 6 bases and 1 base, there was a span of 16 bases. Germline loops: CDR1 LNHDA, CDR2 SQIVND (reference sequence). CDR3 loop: CASRSNAGKSYEQYF. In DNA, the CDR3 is TGTGCCAGTAGAAGCAATGCCGGGAAGTCCTACGAGCAGTACTTC.

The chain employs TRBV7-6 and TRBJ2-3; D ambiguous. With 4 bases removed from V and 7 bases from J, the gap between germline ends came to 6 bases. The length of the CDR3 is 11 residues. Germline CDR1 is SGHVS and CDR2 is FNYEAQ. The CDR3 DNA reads TGTGCCAGCAGCTCCCGTCATACGCAGTATTTT. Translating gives CASSSRHTQYF.

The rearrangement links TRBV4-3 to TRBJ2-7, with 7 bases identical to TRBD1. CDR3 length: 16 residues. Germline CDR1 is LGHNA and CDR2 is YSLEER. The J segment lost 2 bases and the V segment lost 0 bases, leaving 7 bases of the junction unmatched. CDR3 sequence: CASSQDPRQGAYEQYF. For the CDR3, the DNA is TGCGCCAGCAGCCAAGATCCGAGACAGGGAGCCTACGAGCAGTACTTC.

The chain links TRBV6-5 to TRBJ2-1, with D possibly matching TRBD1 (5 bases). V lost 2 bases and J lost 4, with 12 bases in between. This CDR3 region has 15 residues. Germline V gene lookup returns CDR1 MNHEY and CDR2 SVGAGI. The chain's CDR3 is CASSYQAGPYNEQFF. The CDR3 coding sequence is TGTGCCAGCAGTTACCAGGCAGGGCCGTACAATGAGCAGTTCTTC.

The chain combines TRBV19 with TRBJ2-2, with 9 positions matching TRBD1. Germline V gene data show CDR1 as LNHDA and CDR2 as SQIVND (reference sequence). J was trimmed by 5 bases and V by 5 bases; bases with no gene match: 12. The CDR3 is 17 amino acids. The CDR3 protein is CASSAYRGRRGTGELFF. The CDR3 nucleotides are TGTGCCAGTAGTGCTTACAGGGGGCGCAGGGGAACCGGGGAGCTGTTTTTT.

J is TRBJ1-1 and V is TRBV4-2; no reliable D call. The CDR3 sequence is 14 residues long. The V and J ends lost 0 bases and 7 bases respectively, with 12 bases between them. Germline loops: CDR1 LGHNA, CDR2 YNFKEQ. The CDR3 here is CASSQDEWRLEAFF. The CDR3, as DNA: TGTGCCAGCAGCCAAGATGAGTGGAGGCTTGAAGCTTTCTTT.

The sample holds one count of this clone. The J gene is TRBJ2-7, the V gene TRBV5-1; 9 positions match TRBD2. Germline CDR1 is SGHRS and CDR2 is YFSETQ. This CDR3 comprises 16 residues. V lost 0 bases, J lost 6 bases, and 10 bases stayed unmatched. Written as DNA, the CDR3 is TGCGCCAGCAGCTTGGGGGGACTAGCAAAACAGGGCGAGCAGTACTTC. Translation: CASSLGGLAKQGEQYF.

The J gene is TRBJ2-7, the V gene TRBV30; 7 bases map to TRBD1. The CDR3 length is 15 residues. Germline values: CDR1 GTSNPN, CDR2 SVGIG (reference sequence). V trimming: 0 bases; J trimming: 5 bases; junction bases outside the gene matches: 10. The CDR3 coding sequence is TGTGCCTGGAGTGTACTACAGGGGTATTCTGACGAGCAGTACTTC. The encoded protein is CAWSVLQGYSDEQYF.